The source of this T cell receptor (beta chain) is a study of shared clonotypes between healthy human individuals. Findings of the study overall: Researchers sampled only blood; tissue repertoires likely differ.

As to this clone: Its antigen is unknown.

Trimming cost V 5 bases and J 9 bases; bases outside gene matches: 17. The CDR3 is 16 residues long. Germline CDR1 is SQVTM and CDR2 is ANQGSEA. Data came from immunoSEQ multiplex PCR; TCRdb stores just in-frame clones and leaves some out. The data hold about 480,000 clones, with almost 80% observed a single time. The chain is built from TRBV29-1 and TRBJ2-1; 9 positions match TRBD2. What was sequenced was PBMCs. The sequence was collected from a woman between 40 and 55 years old in good health. Some clones in this sample may be carry-over from other donors' samples. The CDR3 sequence: CSVSATDRSGRIEQFF. The CDR3 DNA sequence: TGCAGCGTTTCGGCTACGGACCGTAGCGGGAGAATTGAGCAGTTCTTC.